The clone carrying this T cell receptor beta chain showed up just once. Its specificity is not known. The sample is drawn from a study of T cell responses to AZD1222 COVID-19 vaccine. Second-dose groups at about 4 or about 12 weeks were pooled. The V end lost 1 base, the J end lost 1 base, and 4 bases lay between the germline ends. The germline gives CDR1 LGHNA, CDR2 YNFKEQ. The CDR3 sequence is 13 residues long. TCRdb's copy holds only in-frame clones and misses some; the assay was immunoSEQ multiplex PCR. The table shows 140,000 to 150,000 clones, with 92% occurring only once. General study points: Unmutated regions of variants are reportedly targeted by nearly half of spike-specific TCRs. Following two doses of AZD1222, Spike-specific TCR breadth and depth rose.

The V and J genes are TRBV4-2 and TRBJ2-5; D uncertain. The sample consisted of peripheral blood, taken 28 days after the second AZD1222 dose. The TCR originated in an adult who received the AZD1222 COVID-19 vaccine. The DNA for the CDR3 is TGTGCCAGCAGCCAAGGTTCCCAAGAGACCCAGTACTTC. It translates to CASSQGSQETQYF.